The T cell receptor (beta chain) under discussion was sequenced for a study of T cell repertoires in aging, cancer and after chemotherapy. TCR beta rearrangements were amplified from peripheral blood genomic DNA. This CDR3 contains 15 residues. Germline V gene data show CDR1 as SGHNT and CDR2 as YYREEE (reference sequence). V lost 2 bases, J lost 4 bases, and 0 bases stayed unmatched. A mixed TRB-A/B primer pool amplified rearranged TRB by multiplex touch-down PCR. TCRdb called the multiplex PCR reads again in MiXCR, with one record for every CDR3 protein. The table has around 7,800 distinct CDR3 sequences, 20% to 30% seen once; the top ten hold about 2.5%.

Source material: blood. The chain is built from TRBV5-4 and TRBJ2-1, with TRBD2 matching 13 bases. The receptor was derived from a human donor with a blood cancer. CDR3 residues: CASSLLAGGYNEQFF. The DNA for the CDR3 is TGTGCCAGCAGCTTACTAGCGGGAGGGTACAATGAGCAGTTCTTC.